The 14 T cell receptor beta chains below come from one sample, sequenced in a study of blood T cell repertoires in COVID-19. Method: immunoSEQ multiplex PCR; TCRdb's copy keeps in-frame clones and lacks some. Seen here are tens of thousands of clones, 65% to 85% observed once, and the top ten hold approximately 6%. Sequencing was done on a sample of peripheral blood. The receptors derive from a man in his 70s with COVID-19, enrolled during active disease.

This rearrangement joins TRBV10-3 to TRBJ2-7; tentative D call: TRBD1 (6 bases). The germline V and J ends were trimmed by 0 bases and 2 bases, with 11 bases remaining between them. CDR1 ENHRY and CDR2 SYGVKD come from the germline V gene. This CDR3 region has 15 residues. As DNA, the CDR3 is TGTGCCATCAGTGAGTCCAAGGGGGTTCCCTACGAGCAGTACTTC. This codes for CAISESKGVPYEQYF.

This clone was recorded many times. CDR3 bases: TGTGCCAGCAGTTACAGGACTAGCAGATACAACGAGCAGTACTTC. Amino acids: CASSYRTSRYNEQYF. The chain uses TRBV6-5 and TRBJ2-7; the match to TRBD2 covers 8 bases. J lost 5 bases, V lost 2 bases, and 8 bases had no gene match. Per germline, CDR1 MNHEY and CDR2 SVGAGI. The CDR3 totals 15 residues.

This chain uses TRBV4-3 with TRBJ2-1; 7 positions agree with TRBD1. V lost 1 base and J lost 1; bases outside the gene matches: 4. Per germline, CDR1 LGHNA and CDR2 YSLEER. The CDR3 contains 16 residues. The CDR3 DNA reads TGCGCCAGCAGCCAAGCTCCCAGGGGGTCCTACAATGAGCAGTTCTTC. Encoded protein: CASSQAPRGSYNEQFF.

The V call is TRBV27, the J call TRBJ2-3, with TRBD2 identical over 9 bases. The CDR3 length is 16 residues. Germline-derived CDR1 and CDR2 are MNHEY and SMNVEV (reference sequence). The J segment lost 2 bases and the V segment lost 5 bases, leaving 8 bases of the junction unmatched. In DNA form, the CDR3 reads TGTGCCAGCAGTCTGCGAGCGGGAGGCCTCACAGATACGCAGTATTTT. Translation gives CASSLRAGGLTDTQYF.

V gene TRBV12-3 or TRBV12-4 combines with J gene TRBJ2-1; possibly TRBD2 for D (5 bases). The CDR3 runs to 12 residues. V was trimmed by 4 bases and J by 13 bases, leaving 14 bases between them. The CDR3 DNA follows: TGTGCCAGCAGTTACGAGGGAACCCCCCAGTTCTTC. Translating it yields CASSYEGTPQFF.

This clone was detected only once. Here the CDR3 DNA reads TGCGCCAGCAGCCAGGGAGGGGGGGGATTAACTGAAAAACTGTTTTTT. Protein sequence: CASSQGGGGLTEKLFF. The V and J genes are TRBV4-3 and TRBJ1-4; tentatively, D is TRBD1 (6 bases). CDR3 size: 16 residues. The V and J ends lost 3 bases and 7 bases respectively, with 18 bases between them. Germline CDR1 and CDR2: LGHNA and YSLEER.

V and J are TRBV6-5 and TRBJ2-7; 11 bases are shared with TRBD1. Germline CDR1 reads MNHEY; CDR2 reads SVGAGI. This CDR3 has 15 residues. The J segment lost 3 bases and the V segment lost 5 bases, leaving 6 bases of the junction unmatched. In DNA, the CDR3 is TGTGCCAGCAGTCCAACGGGACAGGGGGGCTACGAGCAGTACTTC. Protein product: CASSPTGQGGYEQYF.

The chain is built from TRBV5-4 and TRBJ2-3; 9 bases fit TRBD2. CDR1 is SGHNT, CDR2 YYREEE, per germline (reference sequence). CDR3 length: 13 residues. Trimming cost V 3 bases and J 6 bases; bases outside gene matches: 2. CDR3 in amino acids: CASSSGTSDTQYF. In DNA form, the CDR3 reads TGTGCCAGCAGCTCGGGGACTAGCGATACGCAGTATTTT.

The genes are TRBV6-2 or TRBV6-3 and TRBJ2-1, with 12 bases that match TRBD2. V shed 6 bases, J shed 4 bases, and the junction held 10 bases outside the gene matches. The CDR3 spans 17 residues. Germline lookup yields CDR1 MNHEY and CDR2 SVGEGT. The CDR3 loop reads CASSSTGLAGSYNEQFF. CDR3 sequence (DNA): TGTGCCAGCAGCTCTACGGGACTAGCGGGCAGTTACAATGAGCAGTTCTTC.

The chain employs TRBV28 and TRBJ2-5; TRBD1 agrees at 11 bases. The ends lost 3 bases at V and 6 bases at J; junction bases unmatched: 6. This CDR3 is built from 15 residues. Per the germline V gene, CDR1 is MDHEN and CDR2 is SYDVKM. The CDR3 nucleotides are TGTGCCAGCAGTTTCTCTGGGACAGGGGGGAAGACCCAGTACTTC. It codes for CASSFSGTGGKTQYF.

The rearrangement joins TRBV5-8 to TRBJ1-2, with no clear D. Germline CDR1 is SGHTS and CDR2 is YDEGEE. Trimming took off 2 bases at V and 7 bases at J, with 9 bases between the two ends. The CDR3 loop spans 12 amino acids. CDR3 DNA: TGTGCCAGCAGCTTCATACAGAGTGGCTACACCTTC. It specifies CASSFIQSGYTF.

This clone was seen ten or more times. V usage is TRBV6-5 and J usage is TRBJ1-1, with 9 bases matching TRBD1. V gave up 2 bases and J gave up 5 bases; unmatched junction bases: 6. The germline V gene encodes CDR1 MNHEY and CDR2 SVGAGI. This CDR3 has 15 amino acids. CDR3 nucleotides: TGTGCCAGCAGTTACGGGACAGGGCTTGGGACTGAAGCTTTCTTT. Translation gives CASSYGTGLGTEAFF.

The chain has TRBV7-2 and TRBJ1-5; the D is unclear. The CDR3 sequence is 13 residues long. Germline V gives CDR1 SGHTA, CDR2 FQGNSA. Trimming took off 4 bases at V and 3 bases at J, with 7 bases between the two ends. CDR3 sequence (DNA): TGTGCCAGCAGCTGGCGGGTCAATCAGCCCCAGCATTTT. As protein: CASSWRVNQPQHF.

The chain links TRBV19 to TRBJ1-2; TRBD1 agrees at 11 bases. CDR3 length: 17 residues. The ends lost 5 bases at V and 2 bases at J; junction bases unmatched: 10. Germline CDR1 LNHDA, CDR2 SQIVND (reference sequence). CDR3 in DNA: TGTGCCAGTAGTTCCCGGACAGGGGGCCCTCTAAACTATGGCTACACCTTC. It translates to CASSSRTGGPLNYGYTF.